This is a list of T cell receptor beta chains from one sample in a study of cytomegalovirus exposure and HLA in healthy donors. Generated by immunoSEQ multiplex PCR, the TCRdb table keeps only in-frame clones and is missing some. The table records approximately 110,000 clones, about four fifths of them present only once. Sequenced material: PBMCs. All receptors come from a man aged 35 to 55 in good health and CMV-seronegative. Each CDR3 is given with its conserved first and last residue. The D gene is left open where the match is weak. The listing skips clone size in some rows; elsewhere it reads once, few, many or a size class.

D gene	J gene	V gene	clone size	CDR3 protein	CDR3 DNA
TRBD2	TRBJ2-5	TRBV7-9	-	CASSNYRLTSGVMTQYF	TGTGCCAGCAGCAACTACCGGCTTACTAGCGGAGTGATGACCCAGTACTTC
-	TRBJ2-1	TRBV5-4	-	CASSLSQNSYNEQFF	TGTGCCAGCAGCTTGTCCCAAAACTCCTACAATGAGCAGTTCTTC
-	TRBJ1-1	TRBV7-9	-	CASSLRVSLVLGTEAFF	TGTGCCAGCAGCTTGAGGGTGAGTCTCGTATTGGGCACTGAAGCTTTCTTT
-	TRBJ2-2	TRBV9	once	CASSVVGSLRGTGELFF	TGTGCCAGCAGCGTAGTAGGCTCGCTGCGAGGCACCGGGGAGCTGTTTTTT
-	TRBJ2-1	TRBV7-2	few	CASSSGQPTYNEQFF	TGTGCCAGCAGCTCTGGACAGCCTACCTACAATGAGCAGTTCTTC
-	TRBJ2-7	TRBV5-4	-	CASTTGGTAAYEQYF	TGTGCCAGCACAACGGGGGGGACAGCGGCCTACGAGCAGTACTTC
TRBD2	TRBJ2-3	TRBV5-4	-	CATSTSGADTQYF	TGTGCCACTTCGACTAGCGGGGCAGATACGCAGTATTTT
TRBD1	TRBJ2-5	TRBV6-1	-	CASSERVSPGTEYF	TGTGCCAGCAGCGAACGGGTTTCCCCCGGGACAGAATACTTC
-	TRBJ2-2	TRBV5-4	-	CASSLRAGLGSSGELFF	TGTGCCAGCAGCTTGAGGGCAGGGTTGGGTTCCTCCGGGGAGCTGTTTTTT
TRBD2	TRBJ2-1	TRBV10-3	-	CAISEFRLATEQFF	TGTGCCATCAGTGAGTTTAGACTAGCAACGGAGCAGTTCTTC
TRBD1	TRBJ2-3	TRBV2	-	CASGQGGTDTQYF	TGTGCCAGTGGACAGGGAGGCACAGATACGCAGTATTTT
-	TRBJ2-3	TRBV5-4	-	CASSLDPARGVTDTQYF	TGTGCCAGCAGCTTGGACCCGGCACGGGGTGTTACAGATACGCAGTATTTT
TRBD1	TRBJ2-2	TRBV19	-	CASRSAQGVRTGELFF	TGTGCCAGTAGATCCGCTCAGGGGGTGCGCACCGGGGAGCTGTTTTTT
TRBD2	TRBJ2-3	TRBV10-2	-	CASSSSGGADTQYF	TGCGCCAGCAGCTCTAGCGGGGGGGCAGATACGCAGTATTTT
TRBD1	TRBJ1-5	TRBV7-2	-	CASSLAGGGQPQHF	TGTGCCAGCAGCTTAGCAGGGGGCGGGCAGCCCCAGCATTTT
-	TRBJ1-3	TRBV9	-	CASSVNEASGNTIYF	TGTGCCAGCAGCGTAAACGAGGCGTCTGGAAACACCATATATTTT
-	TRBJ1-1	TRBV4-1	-	CASSQEPDMNTEAFF	TGCGCCAGCAGCCAAGAACCAGACATGAACACTGAAGCTTTCTTT
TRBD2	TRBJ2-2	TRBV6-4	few	CASSGVAGASTGELFF	TGTGCCAGCAGTGGGGTAGCGGGGGCCTCCACCGGGGAGCTGTTTTTT
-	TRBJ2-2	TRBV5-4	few	CASSPWGVNTGELFF	TGTGCCAGCAGCCCCTGGGGAGTTAACACCGGGGAGCTGTTTTTT
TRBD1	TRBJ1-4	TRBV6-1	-	CASSVGTGTEKLFF	TGTGCCAGCAGTGTAGGGACAGGGACCGAAAAACTGTTTTTT
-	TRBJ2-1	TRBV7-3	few	CASSLSRDYNEQFF	TGTGCCAGCAGCTTAAGTAGAGATTACAATGAGCAGTTCTTC
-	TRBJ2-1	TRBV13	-	CASSTEQNEQFF	TGTGCCAGCAGCACAGAGCAGAATGAGCAGTTCTTC